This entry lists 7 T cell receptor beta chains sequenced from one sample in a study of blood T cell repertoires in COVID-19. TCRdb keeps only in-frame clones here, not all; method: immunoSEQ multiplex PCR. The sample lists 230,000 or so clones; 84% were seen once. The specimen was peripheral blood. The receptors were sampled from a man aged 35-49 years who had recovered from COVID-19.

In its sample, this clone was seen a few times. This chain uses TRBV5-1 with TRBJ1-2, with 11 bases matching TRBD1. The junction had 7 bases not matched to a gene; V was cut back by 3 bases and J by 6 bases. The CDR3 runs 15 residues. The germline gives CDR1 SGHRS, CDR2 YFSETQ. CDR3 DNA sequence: TGCGCCAGCAGCTACGCCGGGACAGGGGGGAATGGCTACACCTTC. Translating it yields CASSYAGTGGNGYTF. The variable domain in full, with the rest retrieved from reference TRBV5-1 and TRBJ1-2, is KAGVTQTPRYLIKTRGQQVTLSCSPISGHRSVSWYQQTPGQGLQFLFEYFSETQRNKGNFPGRFSGRQFSNSRSEMNVSTLELGDSALYLCASSYAGTGGNGYTFGSGTRLTVV.

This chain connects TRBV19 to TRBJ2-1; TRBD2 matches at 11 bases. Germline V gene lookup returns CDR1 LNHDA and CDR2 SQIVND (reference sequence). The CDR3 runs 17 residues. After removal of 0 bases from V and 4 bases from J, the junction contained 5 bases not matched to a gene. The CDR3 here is CASSIDQGTSGYNEQFF. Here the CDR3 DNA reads TGTGCCAGTAGTATAGATCAAGGGACTAGCGGATACAATGAGCAGTTCTTC.

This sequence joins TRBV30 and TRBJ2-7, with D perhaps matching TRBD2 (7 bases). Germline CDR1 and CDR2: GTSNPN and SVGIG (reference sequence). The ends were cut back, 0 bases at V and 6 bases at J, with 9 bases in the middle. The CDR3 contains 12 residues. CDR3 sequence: CAWSVRGAEQYF. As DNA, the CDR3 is TGTGCCTGGAGTGTTCGGGGGGCCGAGCAGTACTTC.

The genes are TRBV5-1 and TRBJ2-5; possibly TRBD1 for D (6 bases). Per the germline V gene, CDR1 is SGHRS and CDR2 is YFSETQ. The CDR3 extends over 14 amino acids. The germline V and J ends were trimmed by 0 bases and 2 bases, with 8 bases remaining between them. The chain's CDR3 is CASSLGDIQETQYF. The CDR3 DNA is TGCGCCAGCAGCTTGGGGGACATACAAGAGACCCAGTACTTC.

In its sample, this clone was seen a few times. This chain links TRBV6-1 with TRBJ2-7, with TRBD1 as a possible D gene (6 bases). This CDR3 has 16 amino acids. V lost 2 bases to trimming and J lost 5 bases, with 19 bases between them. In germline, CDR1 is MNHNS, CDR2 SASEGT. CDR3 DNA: TGTGCCAGCAGTGAATCCGATGGGACGGGACACCACGAGCAGTACTTC. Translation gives CASSESDGTGHHEQYF.

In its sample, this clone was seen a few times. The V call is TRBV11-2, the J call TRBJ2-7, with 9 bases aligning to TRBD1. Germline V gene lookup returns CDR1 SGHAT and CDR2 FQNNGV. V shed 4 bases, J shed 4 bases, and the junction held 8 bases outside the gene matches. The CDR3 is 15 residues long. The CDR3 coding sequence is TGTGCCAGCAGCTCTTCCGGGACAGGGACATACGAGCAGTACTTC. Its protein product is CASSSSGTGTYEQYF.

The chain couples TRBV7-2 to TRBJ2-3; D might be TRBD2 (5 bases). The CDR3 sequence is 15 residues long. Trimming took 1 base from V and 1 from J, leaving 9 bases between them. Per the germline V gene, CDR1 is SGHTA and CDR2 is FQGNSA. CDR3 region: CASSLVGLRTDTQYF. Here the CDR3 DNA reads TGTGCCAGCAGCTTAGTCGGACTGCGCACAGATACGCAGTATTTT.